The sequence of this T cell receptor (beta chain) was determined in a study of blood T cells in healthy people across ages. The germline V gene has CDR1 DFQATT and CDR2 SNEGSKA (reference sequence). The CDR3 contains 15 residues. Primed by a sample-barcoded 5' primer and a J-beta primer mix, a second PCR proceeded for 7 to 11 cycles. Using its own MiXCR run on the 5' RACE reads, TCRdb lists one record per CDR3 protein. Of hundreds of thousands of distinct CDR3 sequences in the sample, 35% to 50% were seen once. Sequencing was performed on blood. The source is an older man in good health. The chain links TRBV20-1 to TRBJ2-5; 11 bases are shared with TRBD2. The DNA end is a closer match to TRBJ2-7, so the J assignment may be wrong. CDR3 nucleotides: TGCAGTGCTAGAGATTTTAGCGGGAGGGCCCCCGAGCAGTACTTC. It specifies CSARDFSGRAPEQYF.